This TCR beta chain was observed in a study of cytomegalovirus exposure and HLA in healthy donors. The repertoire was sequenced with immunoSEQ multiplex PCR; TCRdb's copy has only in-frame clones and lacks some. The data contain 150,000 to 200,000 clones, 88% of them singletons. Turning to this clone: What it binds is unknown.

Germline CDR1 reads LGHNA; CDR2 reads YNFKEQ. Between the trimmed V and J ends, which lost 0 bases and 8 bases, there was a span of 14 bases. The CDR3 runs 15 residues. Findings and limits, study-wide: A classifier reportedly called cytomegalovirus status with high sensitivity and specificity. Many donors shared some public TCRs, even though most TCR sequences were rare. Researchers reported that three CMV-associated chains were confirmed in vitro as CMV antigen-specific. Researchers counted 150 to 200 TCR beta chains as cytomegalovirus-associated.

Sequencing was carried out using PBMCs. The chain carries TRBV4-2 and TRBJ2-1; weak D call: TRBD2 (7 bases). This clonotype was obtained from a man aged 18 to 35 in good health and CMV-seronegative. The DNA for the CDR3 is TGTGCCAGCAGCCAAGAGAGGGGGGGTATCGATGAGCAGTTCTTC. Translation: CASSQERGGIDEQFF.